This TCR beta chain appears in the sequencing data of a study of shared clonotypes between healthy human individuals (TCRdb year 2020). Study-wide context: A few men and two women, aged 18 to 49 years, made up the cohort. To estimate repertoire size and how much clonotype sharing occurs between individuals, the study deeply sequenced the blood TCR repertoires of five healthy adults. Libraries were prepared and TCR repertoires were sequenced by different laboratories using diverse techniques, in order to increase sequencing depth and limit assay-specific biases. For each donor, CD4 naive and CD4 memory were each run on three plates, CD8 naive on two plates, and CD8 memory on one plate. Per donor, leukapheresis produced somewhere between about 0.9 and 10 billion PBMCs.

Donors were healthy HIV-negative adults with no recently reported acute infections or vaccinations. Every donor was a Caucasian adult living in Nashville, Tennessee, USA. CD4+ T cells were enriched through magnetic negative selection, after which naive cells were positively selected on CD45RA and the remaining negative fraction served as the memory subset. Blood was collected by leukapheresis, and PBMCs were isolated by Ficoll-Histopaque density gradient centrifugation and then cryopreserved in liquid nitrogen vapor phase. Purity and quantity of every magnetically sorted T cell population were checked by analytical flow cytometry. Genomic DNA was isolated from every sorted fraction and measured by UV absorbance on a Nanodrop 2000c. What the study reported, not specific to this receptor: Estimated clonotype richness was generally larger for naive than for memory subsets. Clonotypes shared by all four sorted-subset donors showed higher generation probabilities than non-shared clonotypes. Because the study included a small number of donors, the genetic and exposure-history diversity represented was limited. Pairwise subsampling led to the expectation that sequencing depth would affect the degree of clonotype sharing among donors. Sampling was restricted to blood, and TCR repertoires in tissues likely differ from the TCR repertoires found in blood. Rarefaction of sorted-subset datasets indicated incomplete sequencing despite the large sequencing depth. When a handful of donors were compared, the shared fraction of clonotypes was about 5% for naive CD4, about 4% for naive CD8, 2.3% for memory CD4, and 0.35% to 0.4% for memory CD8.

Per the germline V gene, SGHVS is the CDR1 and FQNEAQ is the CDR2. The cysteine opens and the phenylalanine closes a CDR3 of 13 amino acids. Of the read, only the CDR3 DNA is kept; its 39 bases are in frame from base 1. V is shortened by 5 bases, J by 4 bases, and the region joining them spans 12 bases. Using the deep immunoSEQ assay, TCR CDR3 regions were amplified from genomic DNA by multiplex PCR. Extracted genomic DNA from each cell subset was distributed evenly across all wells of several immunoSEQ 96-well plates, and each plate was treated as a replicate. For sorted subsets, about 210 ng of genomic DNA, equivalent to around 30,000 T cell genomes, went into each replicate PCR. The purified libraries were quantified using a Qubit 3.0 fluorometer, sized with a Bioanalyzer 2100, and then quantified again using the KAPA Library Quantification kit. Each immunoSEQ 96-well plate was sequenced on its own single-read 150-cycle Illumina NextSeq 550 flow cell. The original methods were these. Because the immunoSEQ output included only junctional sequences and no quality scores, the filtering could not be the same as the filtering used for full-length reads. To assign V/J genes and CDR3, sequences were annotated against IMGT germline references using PyIR, a Python wrapper for IgBLAST v1.9. Reads were filtered out if the reads had weak V/J assignments (E-value above 1e-6), no CDR3, stop codons, out-of-frame junctions, or ambiguous translated residues. A V3J clonotype was defined by an identical inferred V gene, J gene, and CDR3 amino acid sequence. Percentage overlap between repertoires was computed as shared unique clonotypes divided by the size of the smaller repertoire. RTK rarefaction, the Chao1 estimator, and Recon v2.1 estimates of unobserved clonotypes were used to assess repertoire richness. Generation probabilities for all TCRbeta clonotypes obtained by the gDNA method from several donors were computed using OLGA. The clones in this table, taken by TCRdb from immuneACCESS, are in-frame only. Not every clone is retained; where verified, under half of the shortfall comes from an unresolved V gene, and the cause of the rest is unknown. V, J and clone size are those of that table, while D and trimming were read from the DNA. The sample data list more than 1.2 million clones, and about 98.5% of these were observed just once. The biggest ten clones account for about 0.34% of the sample.

Notes on this clone: Its target antigen remains unknown. Base qualities are not recorded, but no much larger clone differs from it by a single base.

The sequence joins TRBV7-8 to TRBJ2-7; the D call could be TRBD1 or TRBD2, with each sharing 5 bases. The receptor was derived from a man under 40 in good health. The sequenced sample consisted of naive CD4+ T cells sorted from blood. The cell subset or site tag for this specimen amounts to: CD45RA+ positively selected. The CDR3 region has the sequence CASSPGPTYEQYF. Read as DNA, the sequence is TGTGCCAGCAGCCCGGGACCAACATACGAGCAGTACTTC.